Shown below are 24 T cell receptor beta chains from a single sample sequenced in a study of beta chain features in type 1 diabetes. Expressed TCRB transcripts were sequenced because the isolated RNA had all been reverse transcribed beforehand. The repertoire was sequenced with immunoSEQ multiplex PCR; TCRdb's copy has only in-frame clones and lacks some. In the table there are around 500,000 clones, 11% of which are singletons. Material: naive CD4+ T cells from blood. The source of these receptors is a woman aged 18-30 years in good health.

The V and J genes are TRBV5-6 and TRBJ2-5; no reliable D call. This CDR3 comprises 11 residues. Per the germline V gene, CDR1 is SGHDT and CDR2 is YYEEEE. V lost 2 bases, J lost 5 bases, and 4 bases lay in between. This CDR3 reads CASSFMETQYF. Here the CDR3 DNA reads TGTGCCAGCAGCTTTATGGAGACCCAGTACTTC.

This chain connects TRBV5-1 to TRBJ1-3, with TRBD1 as a possible D gene (5 bases). CDR1 SGHRS and CDR2 YFSETQ come from the germline V gene. The CDR3 has 13 residues. V was pared by 0 bases and J by 8 bases, with 9 bases between. CDR3 nucleotide sequence: TGCGCCAGCAGCTTGGTCGGACAAGACACCATATATTTT. Amino acids: CASSLVGQDTIYF.

This clone was counted a few times. Other DNA variants within this sample encode the same CDR3. The chain joins TRBV7-2 to TRBJ1-1; no definite D call. The germline gives CDR1 SGHTA, CDR2 FQGNSA. CDR3 length: 13 amino acids. Trimming removed 0 bases at V and 1 base at J, with 3 bases between. The CDR3 is CASSLAGNTEAFF. The CDR3 DNA reads as TGTGCCAGCAGCTTAGCAGGGAACACTGAAGCTTTCTTT.

This chain uses TRBV4-1 with TRBJ2-7; D is uncertain. Between the trimmed V and J ends, which lost 0 bases and 2 bases, there was a span of 20 bases. Germline V gene lookup returns CDR1 MGHRA and CDR2 YSYEKL. This CDR3 is 18 amino acids long. CDR3 sequence: CASSQDNTGCALTYEQYV. The CDR3, as DNA: TGCGCCAGCAGCCAAGATAATACGGGCTGTGCCCTCACCTACGAGCAGTACGTC.

The genes are TRBV7-3 and TRBJ2-5; D perhaps matches TRBD1 (6 bases). CDR1 and CDR2 (germline): SGHTA, FQGTGA. The V and J ends lost 3 bases and 4 bases respectively, with 9 bases between them. The CDR3 is 13 amino acids. The CDR3 DNA follows: TGTGCCAGCAGCTTTTTAGGGGGAGAGACCCAGTACTTC. As protein: CASSFLGGETQYF.

The chain is built from TRBV7-2 and TRBJ2-1; D perhaps matches TRBD2 (6 bases). The CDR3 totals 16 residues. Germline V CDR1 and CDR2: SGHTA, FQGNSA. The V gene lost 3 bases and the J gene lost 1 base, with 13 bases spanning the gap. CDR3 nucleotide sequence: TGTGCCAGCAGCTTGAGACTCCGGGAGTCCTACAATGAGCAGTTCTTC. Protein sequence: CASSLRLRESYNEQFF.

This sequence joins TRBV7-3 and TRBJ2-6; maybe TRBD1 (6 bases). The CDR3 covers 16 residues. The germline gives CDR1 SGHTA, CDR2 FQGTGA. Trimming removed 4 bases from V and 0 bases from J, with 10 bases in between. As DNA, the CDR3 is TGTGCCAGCAGCTCAACACAGGGCTCTGGGGCCAACGTCCTGACTTTC. It codes for CASSSTQGSGANVLTF.

This clone was observed a few times. V usage is TRBV28 and J usage is TRBJ2-1; TRBD1 is a possible D gene (5 bases). The CDR3 consists of 14 residues. The V gene's germline CDR1 is MDHEN and CDR2 SYDVKM. Deletions cut 5 bases from V and 5 bases from J, with 13 bases between. Here the CDR3 reads CASSKGQLDNEQFF. CDR3 in DNA: TGTGCCAGCAGTAAGGGGCAGTTAGACAATGAGCAGTTCTTC.

This clone has a handful of counts. V is TRBV7-2 and J is TRBJ2-3; D call uncertain. The ends were cut back, 5 bases at V and 4 bases at J, with 10 bases in the middle. The CDR3 covers 13 residues. CDR1 and CDR2 from the germline V gene are SGHTA and FQGNSA. CDR3 region: CASSPPSPDTQYF. The DNA for the CDR3 is TGTGCCAGCAGCCCTCCGTCCCCAGATACGCAGTATTTT.

This clone turned up a few times. The chain combines TRBV7-8 with TRBJ2-3; the D gene is possibly TRBD2 (6 bases). The CDR3 sequence is 16 residues long. The ends were cut back, 1 base at V and 6 bases at J, with 17 bases in the middle. Per the germline V gene, CDR1 is SGHVS and CDR2 is FQNEAQ. CDR3 amino acids: CASSLVSWAGTDTQYF. CDR3 bases: TGTGCCAGCAGCTTAGTAAGCTGGGCGGGGACGGATACGCAGTATTTT.

This rearrangement joins TRBV7-9 to TRBJ2-7, with TRBD1 identical over 7 bases. The trim removed 1 base at V and 0 bases at J, leaving 15 bases unmatched. The CDR3 length is 19 residues. The germline V gene encodes CDR1 SEHNR and CDR2 FQNEAQ (reference sequence). CDR3 residues: CASSLETPGQRNFSYEQYF. The DNA of the CDR3 is TGTGCCAGCAGCTTAGAAACCCCGGGACAGCGAAACTTCTCCTACGAGCAGTACTTC.

The V gene is TRBV7-9, the J gene TRBJ1-1; no clear D gene. Looked up from germline, CDR1 is SEHNR and CDR2 is FQNEAQ (reference sequence). Between the trimmed V and J ends, which lost 6 bases and 4 bases, there was a span of 18 bases. This CDR3 region has 15 residues. The CDR3 DNA reads TGTGCCAGCAGAGAGATTGCCTTCGGCAGCACTGAAGCTTTCTTT. Translating it yields CASREIAFGSTEAFF.

There are a few counts of this clone. V is TRBV5-4 and J is TRBJ2-7; D is possibly TRBD1 (5 bases). The CDR3 loop spans 14 amino acids. Trimming pared 2 bases from V and 3 bases from J, leaving 12 bases between. Germline CDR1 SGHNT, CDR2 YYREEE (reference sequence). CDR3: CASSFYRTDYEQYF. The CDR3 DNA is TGTGCCAGCAGCTTTTACAGGACGGACTACGAGCAGTACTTC.

This clone has more than one count but fewer than ten. This chain uses TRBV7-2 with TRBJ2-5, with unresolved D. Trimming removed 1 base at V and 5 bases at J, with 17 bases between. CDR3 length equals 16 residues. CDR1 is SGHTA and CDR2 is FQGNSA in the germline V gene. CDR3 region: CASSLVPGFFEETQYF. CDR3 sequence (DNA): TGTGCCAGCAGCTTAGTTCCAGGCTTTTTTGAGGAGACCCAGTACTTC.

The chain recombines TRBV2 with TRBJ1-1; D is possibly TRBD1 (5 bases). This CDR3 spans 17 amino acids. Germline lookup yields CDR1 SNHLY and CDR2 FYNNEI. The V gene lost 5 bases and the J gene lost 4 bases, with 23 bases spanning the gap. CDR3 protein: CASSTSIGGAAVTEAFF. In DNA form, the CDR3 reads TGTGCCAGCAGTACCTCGATTGGCGGGGCCGCGGTCACTGAAGCTTTCTTT.

V gene TRBV9 combines with J gene TRBJ2-7, with 8 nucleotides matching TRBD2. The CDR3 is made up of 15 amino acids. Per the germline V gene, CDR1 is SGDLS and CDR2 is YYNGEE. The ends lost 2 bases at V and 3 bases at J; junction bases unmatched: 7. CDR3 sequence (DNA): TGTGCCAGCAGCGTGGATAGCGGGAACGGCTACGAGCAGTACTTC. Encoded protein: CASSVDSGNGYEQYF.

Comments on this clone: The same CDR3 arises from other DNA sequences in this sample as well. The V and J genes are TRBV7-9 and TRBJ1-4; TRBD1 might be the D (6 bases). This CDR3 contains 14 residues. Trimming pared 4 bases from V and 1 base from J, leaving 7 bases between. Germline CDR1 reads SEHNR; CDR2 reads FQNEAQ (reference sequence). The DNA for the CDR3 is TGTGCCAGCAGCTCGACAGGAACTAATGAAAAACTGTTTTTT. Its translation is CASSSTGTNEKLFF.

The rearrangement uses TRBV20-1 and TRBJ2-1; no clear D gene. With 3 bases removed from V and 12 bases from J, the gap between germline ends came to 12 bases. The germline CDR1 and CDR2 sequences are DFQATT and SNEGSKA (reference sequence). This CDR3 has 11 amino acids. The CDR3 region has the DNA TGCAGTGCTAGGGAAAGAACTCGGCAGTTCTTC. It specifies CSARERTRQFF.

This clone was seen a few times. The chain carries TRBV20-1 and TRBJ1-1; D gene unclear. Germline CDR1 and CDR2: DFQATT and SNEGSKA (reference sequence). This CDR3 is built from 11 residues. V lost 7 bases, J lost 1 base, and 7 bases lay in between. This CDR3 reads CSETRNTEAFF. CDR3 sequence (DNA): TGCAGTGAAACAAGGAACACTGAAGCTTTCTTT.

This chain joins TRBV4-2 and TRBJ1-2; D is possibly TRBD1 (5 bases). Deletions cut 3 bases from V and 4 bases from J, with 15 bases between. This CDR3 region has 15 residues. Germline CDR1 and CDR2: LGHNA and YNFKEQ. The CDR3 bases are TGTGCCAGCAGCCAGGGCCCCGGGGCCGCCTATGGCTACACCTTC. Amino acids: CASSQGPGAAYGYTF.

The chain recombines TRBV5-4 with TRBJ1-4, with D hard to call. Trimming left V 7 bases short and J 7 bases short, with 14 bases between. CDR1 SGHNT and CDR2 YYREEE come from the germline V gene (reference sequence). The CDR3 runs 13 residues. The CDR3, as DNA: TGTGCCAGCGTAAGGCAATTGGGTGAAAAACTGTTTTTT. The encoded protein is CASVRQLGEKLFF.

This clone was observed a handful of times. Other DNA sequences within the sample encode an identical CDR3. The chain carries TRBV29-1 and TRBJ2-7; D is undetermined. The CDR3 loop spans 12 amino acids. Deletions cut 4 bases from V and 2 bases from J, with 9 bases between. Germline CDR1 SQVTM, CDR2 ANQGSEA. The CDR3 sequence: CSVGGQTYEQYF. The CDR3, as DNA: TGCAGCGTTGGGGGTCAGACCTACGAGCAGTACTTC.

This clone was found a few times. The V call is TRBV4-1, the J call TRBJ2-1, with 10 bases that match TRBD2. Unmatched junction bases numbered 11, after V lost 2 bases and J lost 7 bases. The V gene's germline CDR1 is MGHRA and CDR2 YSYEKL. This CDR3 comprises 17 residues. In nucleotides, the CDR3 is TGCGCCAGCAGCCAACCGATAAGCGGGGGGGCCCGGAATGAGCAGTTCTTC. This encodes CASSQPISGGARNEQFF.

This clone occurred a few times. V is TRBV13 and J is TRBJ2-1; possibly TRBD1 for D (6 bases). V was clipped by 5 bases and J by 0 bases, with 17 bases between them. Looked up from germline, CDR1 is PRHDT and CDR2 is FYEKMQ (reference sequence). CDR3 length: 17 residues. This CDR3 reads CASSAYSGTTSYNEQFF. DNA for the CDR3: TGTGCCAGCAGCGCCTACTCCGGGACAACCTCCTACAATGAGCAGTTCTTC. The whole variable domain, filled in from reference TRBV13 and TRBJ2-1, reads AAGVIQSPRHLIKEKRETATLKCYPIPRHDTVYWYQQGPGQDPQFLISFYEKMQSDKGSIPDRFSAQQFSDYHSELNMSSLELGDSALYFCASSAYSGTTSYNEQFFGPGTRLTVL.